In this sample, the clone carrying this TCR beta chain turned up once. Its specificity is not known. The sample comes from a study of OX40 agonist ivuxolimab in advanced cancers. Study-wide background: The dose-escalation cohort was around 83% male, with a mean age of about 60 years, ranging roughly 23 to 79.

Study results and limitations: Among the lowest peripheral clonal expansion occurred in 0.1-3.0 mg/kg partial responders. On average, a greater number of expanded clones characterised CD8+ T cells relative to CD4+.

Germline V lookup: CDR1 SGHDT, CDR2 YYEEEE. J was trimmed by 0 bases and V by 3 bases; bases with no gene match: 4. CDR3 size: 16 residues. Clones were sequenced by immunoSEQ multiplex PCR, and TCRdb holds only the in-frame ones, with some missing. This table has roughly 30,000 clones, 84% appearing once. The V and J genes are TRBV5-6 and TRBJ2-7; 12 bases match TRBD2. The receptor comes from an adult with an advanced solid tumor such as melanoma, head and neck, liver or kidney cancer. Here the sequenced sample was CD4+ or CD8+ T cells sorted from blood, taken in a trial of the OX40 agonist ivuxolimab. The DNA of the CDR3 is TGTGCCAGCAGCTCGACTAGCGGGAGCGTCTCCTACGAGCAGTACTTC. Translated, it gives CASSSTSGSVSYEQYF.